These 26 T cell receptor beta chains came from one sample sequenced in a study of T cell repertoires in cytomegalovirus infection (dated by TCRdb to between 2018 and 2020). TCRdb lists the instrument as Illumina HiSeq 1500. TCRdb took the public reads, trimmed them with fastp at Q25, ran MiXCR for clone calling and kept in-frame beta chains. Entries are consolidated by CDR3 protein sequence, retaining the most common genes and DNA. This sample comprises around 440,000 distinct CDR3 sequences, around 11% of them detected only once. Roughly 10% of the sample goes to the ten largest clones. Sequenced input: PBMCs. These receptors originate from a human donor in good health (CMV status not recorded). Some clones in this sample may be carry-over from other donors' samples.

This clonotype was seen a few times. The chain couples TRBV5-4 to TRBJ2-6; unclear D gene. This CDR3 comprises 12 residues. Trimming stripped 5 bases from V and 7 bases from J, with 7 bases between. CDR1 SGHNT and CDR2 YYREEE come from the germline V gene (reference sequence). This CDR3 reads CASSRTANVLTF. The CDR3 DNA sequence: TGTGCCAGCAGTAGGACCGCCAACGTCCTGACTTTC.

This clonotype was detected many times. This sequence joins TRBV11-3 and TRBJ2-1, with 9 bases that match TRBD2. V lost 5 bases and J lost 7; bases outside the gene matches: 6. The CDR3 runs to 14 residues. Germline V gives CDR1 SGHNT, CDR2 YENEEA. In DNA, the CDR3 is TGTGCCAGCAGCCGAGCGGGAGGCGGGAATGAGCAGTTCTTC. This sequence encodes CASSRAGGGNEQFF.

A few counts support this clonotype. The chain links TRBV29-1 to TRBJ1-2; 11 nucleotides line up with TRBD1. Germline V gene data show CDR1 as SQVTM and CDR2 as ANQGSEA. V lost 6 bases, J lost 5 bases, and 5 bases stayed unmatched. The CDR3 has 13 residues. Here the CDR3 DNA reads TGCAGCGTAGGGACAGGGGGGGAGTATGGCTACACCTTC. Translating gives CSVGTGGEYGYTF.

In its sample, this clonotype was seen many times. The chain couples TRBV7-6 to TRBJ2-7, with 12 bases matching TRBD1. The CDR3 loop spans 14 amino acids. Germline-derived CDR1 and CDR2 are SGHVS and FNYEAQ. The junction had 6 bases not matched to a gene; V was cut back by 6 bases and J by 6 bases. In DNA form, the CDR3 reads TGTGCCAGCAGTCGTACGGGACAGGGGGCCGAGCAGTACTTC. It is translated as CASSRTGQGAEQYF.

This clonotype occurred many times. This rearrangement joins TRBV28 to TRBJ1-2; a weak D match, TRBD1 (5 bases). Germline V lookup: CDR1 MDHEN, CDR2 SYDVKM. Trimming pared 2 bases from V and 4 bases from J, leaving 14 bases between. The CDR3 has 15 amino acids. CDR3 region: CASSLRRESSYGYTF. CDR3 DNA: TGTGCCAGCAGTTTACGCAGGGAATCTAGCTATGGCTACACCTTC.

This clonotype was observed at least ten times. J is TRBJ1-1 and V is TRBV6-5; no firm D call. Looked up from germline, CDR1 is MNHEY and CDR2 is SVGAGI. The CDR3 covers 14 residues. Trimming left V 0 bases short and J 10 bases short, with 15 bases between. The CDR3, as DNA: TGTGCCAGCAGTTACTCGAGGCCTAGTCTAGGAGCTTTCTTT. Translated: CASSYSRPSLGAFF.

This clonotype was counted many times. V gene TRBV7-2 combines with J gene TRBJ1-1; 8 nucleotides match TRBD1. The CDR3 has 21 residues. V dropped 4 bases and J dropped 3; count of bases not matched to a gene: 25. Germline CDR1 reads SGHTA; CDR2 reads FQGNSA. CDR3 in amino acids: CASSSYRLGTGIVGGDTEAFF. The CDR3 bases are TGTGCCAGCAGCTCCTACCGGCTCGGGACAGGAATCGTCGGTGGGGACACTGAAGCTTTCTTT.

Comments on this clonotype: A read error is possible here, since a much larger clone lies one base away. The conserved phenylalanine or tryptophan normally closing the CDR3 is absent here, so this likely arose from a read error. The rearrangement links TRBV12-3 or TRBV12-4 to TRBJ2-5; D remains unclear. Trimming shortened V by 7 bases and J by 1 base, and 7 bases separated the two germline ends. The CDR3 is 12 residues long. The CDR3 reads CASKSLQETQYL. The DNA of the CDR3 is TGTGCCAGCAAGAGTCTCCAAGAGACCCAGTACCTC.

This clonotype was counted ten times or more. V usage is TRBV7-2 and J usage is TRBJ2-1; 8 positions match TRBD2. V was pared by 2 bases and J by 7 bases, with 10 bases of the junction left unmatched. This CDR3 is 16 amino acids long. CDR1 and CDR2 from the germline V gene are SGHTA and FQGNSA. The CDR3 sequence: CASSLIIPGGPNEQFF. CDR3 nucleotide sequence: TGTGCCAGCAGCTTAATTATCCCGGGAGGGCCGAATGAGCAGTTCTTC.

The CDR3, as DNA: TGTGCCAGCAGTTATGTCGCCCAGGGGGCACAAGAGACCCAGTACTTC. Translated, it gives CASSYVAQGAQETQYF. This chain links TRBV6-6 with TRBJ2-5, with 8 bases fitting TRBD1. V lost 3 bases to trimming and J lost 2 bases; unmatched junction nucleotides: 8. The CDR3 has 16 amino acids. CDR1 is MNHNY and CDR2 is SVGAGI in the germline V gene (reference sequence).

This clonotype was found many times. The chain's CDR3 is CASSLKGEGTEAFF. The CDR3 nucleotides are TGTGCCAGCAGTTTGAAAGGGGAAGGGACTGAAGCTTTCTTT. This chain joins TRBV12-3 or TRBV12-4 and TRBJ1-1; perhaps TRBD1 as D (5 bases). V dropped 3 bases and J dropped 5 bases, with 13 bases sitting between them. This CDR3 region has 14 residues.

This clonotype was counted ten times or more. V gene TRBV11-2 combines with J gene TRBJ1-6; perhaps TRBD1 as D (5 bases). CDR1 and CDR2 (germline): SGHAT, FQNNGV. The CDR3 has 15 residues. Trimming took 5 bases from V and 7 from J, leaving 15 bases between them. The CDR3 loop is CASSLIRGGNSPLHF. Here the CDR3 DNA reads TGTGCCAGCAGCCTTATACGGGGGGGAAATTCACCCCTCCACTTT.

The chain joins TRBV15 to TRBJ1-1; TRBD1 is a possible D gene (6 bases). The CDR3 is made up of 14 amino acids. Germline values: CDR1 LNHNV, CDR2 YYDKDF (reference sequence). V lost 5 bases and J lost 0, with 10 bases in between. CDR3 DNA: TGTGCCACCAGCGAGGGGGGGGTGAACACTGAAGCTTTCTTT. It is translated as CATSEGGVNTEAFF.

This clonotype showed up many times. CDR3 DNA: TGTGCCAGCACCCCAACGGAGGGAGCAGACGCGAACACCGGGGAGCTGTTTTTT. Protein product: CASTPTEGADANTGELFF. The chain carries TRBV12-3 or TRBV12-4 and TRBJ2-2; perhaps TRBD2 as D (6 bases). V shed 7 bases and J shed 0 bases, with 21 bases lying between them. The length of the CDR3 is 18 residues.

This clonotype has only a few counts. V usage is TRBV19 and J usage is TRBJ2-7, with TRBD2 matching 7 bases. Per the germline V gene, CDR1 is LNHDA and CDR2 is SQIVND (reference sequence). This CDR3 has 15 amino acids. V gave up 9 bases and J gave up 2 bases; unmatched junction bases: 13. The CDR3 protein is CASSISAGSPYEQYF. The CDR3 coding sequence is TGTGCCAGCTCCATTTCAGCGGGGTCCCCCTACGAGCAGTACTTC.

This clonotype was observed many times. The chain carries TRBV7-2 and TRBJ2-7, with D perhaps matching TRBD2 (5 bases). V gave up 1 base and J gave up 6 bases, with 13 bases separating them. The V gene's germline CDR1 is SGHTA and CDR2 FQGNSA. There are 14 residues in the CDR3. This CDR3 reads CASSLVRLEGEQYF. CDR3 nucleotides: TGTGCCAGCAGCTTAGTTCGGCTAGAGGGCGAGCAGTACTTC.

This clonotype was seen repeatedly, ten times or more. The genes are TRBV23-1 and TRBJ1-6, with D uncertain. TRBV23-1 is assigned to the ORF class and has an uncertain function. CDR3 length: 15 amino acids. V was cut by 0 bases and J by 8 bases, with 11 bases left in between. CDR3 amino acids: CASSQSLAVDSPLHF. CDR3 sequence (DNA): TGCGCCAGCAGTCAATCGTTGGCAGTTGATTCACCCCTCCACTTT.

There are a few counts of this clonotype. The chain recombines TRBV2 with TRBJ2-2; 7 positions match TRBD2. Germline CDR1 and CDR2: SNHLY and FYNNEI. V dropped 11 bases and J dropped 0; count of bases not matched to a gene: 3. CDR3 length equals 13 residues. The CDR3 nucleotides are TGTGCCGCCGGGGGGACGAACACCGGGGAGCTGTTTTTT. This codes for CAAGGTNTGELFF. Full variable domain (outside the CDR3, taken from reference TRBV2 and TRBJ2-2): EPEVTQTPSHQVTQMGQEVILRCVPISNHLYFYWYRQILGQKVEFLVSFYNNEISEKSEIFDDQFSVERPDGSNFTLKIRSTKLEDSAMYFCAAGGTNTGELFFGEGSRLTVL.

The gene calls are TRBV7-3 and TRBJ1-2; 8 nucleotides line up with TRBD1. J lost 4 bases, V lost 10 bases, and 17 bases had no gene match. Germline V gene sequence: CDR1 SGHTA, CDR2 FQGTGA. CDR3 length equals 16 residues. CDR3 in amino acids: CAISGDRGSVSYGYTF. Here the CDR3 DNA reads TGTGCCATCTCCGGAGACAGGGGTTCCGTGTCCTATGGCTACACCTTC.

This clonotype was observed a handful of times. V usage is TRBV7-9 and J usage is TRBJ2-1, with 8 bases lining up with TRBD2. Germline-derived CDR1 and CDR2 are SEHNR and FQNEAQ (reference sequence). J was trimmed by 8 bases and V by 5 bases; bases with no gene match: 11. This CDR3 contains 15 residues. Here the CDR3 DNA reads TGTGCCAGCAGCCAAGCCAGCGGGAGAGTCGATGAGCAGTTCTTC. Translating gives CASSQASGRVDEQFF.

This clonotype appeared many times. The chain carries TRBV11-2 and TRBJ2-1; 8 nucleotides align to TRBD1. The CDR3 runs to 15 residues. The trim removed 7 bases at V and 5 bases at J, leaving 10 bases unmatched. Germline CDR1 SGHAT, CDR2 FQNNGV. The CDR3 DNA reads TGTGCCAGCAACCTACAGGGGGTTGGGAACAATGAGCAGTTCTTC. It translates to CASNLQGVGNNEQFF.

This clonotype was detected many times. The chain combines TRBV7-3 with TRBJ2-2; no clear D. Per the germline V gene, CDR1 is SGHTA and CDR2 is FQGTGA. V lost 2 bases and J 0 bases, leaving 4 bases between the germline ends. The CDR3 is 14 amino acids. CDR3 sequence (DNA): TGTGCCAGCAGCTTAGGGACGAACACCGGGGAGCTGTTTTTT. Its translation is CASSLGTNTGELFF.

This clonotype was detected once. This chain connects TRBV15 to TRBJ1-1, with D uncertain. The CDR3 runs 14 residues. The V gene's germline CDR1 is LNHNV and CDR2 YYDKDF (reference sequence). The ends were cut back, 0 bases at V and 3 bases at J, with 8 bases in the middle. In nucleotides, the CDR3 is TGTGCCACCAGCAGAGAGTTAGAGGACACTGAAGCTTTCTTT. Amino acid sequence: CATSRELEDTEAFF.

V usage is TRBV10-2 and J usage is TRBJ2-3, with no clear D. Germline CDR1 and CDR2: WSHSY and SAAADI. The CDR3 covers 14 residues. Trimming left V 8 bases short and J 6 bases short, with 18 bases between. The CDR3 nucleotides are TGCGCCAGCTTCCAGAGCCGGGCGATGGATACGCAGTATTTT. It codes for CASFQSRAMDTQYF.

The sample holds many counts of this clonotype. The chain recombines TRBV20-1 with TRBJ1-4, with TRBD1 matching 7 bases. CDR3 length: 15 amino acids. V lost 5 bases to trimming and J lost 2 bases; unmatched junction nucleotides: 8. The germline gives CDR1 DFQATT, CDR2 SNEGSKA (reference sequence). The chain's CDR3 is CSAPRTGRTNEKLFF. The CDR3 DNA follows: TGCAGTGCTCCGAGGACAGGCCGGACTAATGAAAAACTGTTTTTT.

This clonotype was counted between two and nine times. The V and J genes are TRBV4-2 and TRBJ1-1; TRBD1 matches at 8 bases. The CDR3 spans 14 residues. The germline V gene has CDR1 LGHNA and CDR2 YNFKEQ. V gave up 4 bases and J gave up 3 bases; unmatched junction bases: 4. The CDR3 DNA reads as TGTGCCAGCAGCCGCCAGACAGGGGACACTGAAGCTTTCTTT. It is translated as CASSRQTGDTEAFF.